The next 28 T cell receptor beta chains were all read from a single sample in a study of T-cell reconstitution after alpha-beta-depleted transplantation in children. The TCRbeta library was prepared with unique molecular identifiers. TCRdb called the PCR reads again in MiXCR, with one record for every CDR3 protein. The table lists around 680,000 distinct CDR3 sequences, around 16% of them singletons. The sample in question was PBMCs from the stem cell graft donor, obtained from the stem cell graft. Receptors were obtained from a human donor who donated a stem cell graft to a child with acute myeloid leukemia.

This clonotype has a count of ten or more. This chain joins TRBV5-5 and TRBJ1-2; a weak D match, TRBD1 (5 bases). The V end lost 4 bases, the J end lost 3 bases, and 16 bases lay between the germline ends. The CDR3 sequence is 15 residues long. Germline CDR1 SGHKS, CDR2 YYEKEE (reference sequence). The chain's CDR3 is CASSPRVGDHYGYTF. In DNA, the CDR3 is TGTGCCAGCAGCCCAAGGGTAGGGGATCACTATGGCTACACCTTC.

This clonotype was recorded at least ten times. The chain is built from TRBV20-1 and TRBJ1-5; D might be TRBD1 (6 bases). V dropped 1 base and J dropped 1 base, with 11 bases sitting between them. Germline loops: CDR1 DFQATT, CDR2 SNEGSKA (reference sequence). The CDR3 contains 15 residues. The CDR3 DNA sequence: TGCAGTGCTAGAGCCGAGAGGGGGAGCAATCAGCCCCAGCATTTT. It translates to CSARAERGSNQPQHF.

This clonotype was recorded many times. CDR3 sequence reads: CSARGAGGWTDTQYF. The DNA of the CDR3 is TGCAGTGCTAGGGGAGCGGGGGGTTGGACAGATACGCAGTATTTT. The chain joins TRBV20-1 to TRBJ2-3, with TRBD2 identical over 9 bases. This CDR3 has 15 residues. The germline CDR1 and CDR2 sequences are DFQATT and SNEGSKA (reference sequence). With V trimmed by 3 bases and J by 3 bases, 7 bases remained unmatched.

This clonotype was seen a few times. The V gene is TRBV20-1, the J gene TRBJ2-1, with 11 bases identical to TRBD2. This CDR3 region has 16 residues. The V gene end was trimmed by 4 bases and the J gene end by 2 bases; junction bases not matched to a gene: 7. The V gene's germline CDR1 is DFQATT and CDR2 SNEGSKA (reference sequence). The chain's CDR3 is CSAKRLAGTAYNEQFF. The CDR3 DNA is TGCAGTGCTAAGAGACTAGCGGGGACCGCCTACAATGAGCAGTTCTTC.

There are a few counts of this clonotype. In DNA form, the CDR3 reads TGTGCCAGCAGTCCCCCCGAGGAGACCCAGTACTTC. Translated: CASSPPEETQYF. This rearrangement joins TRBV18 to TRBJ2-5; no definite D call. V dropped 8 bases and J dropped 5 bases, with 12 bases sitting between them. The CDR3 covers 12 residues. Germline V CDR1 and CDR2: KGHSH, LQKENI. The full variable domain, rest sourced from reference TRBV18 and TRBJ2-5, is NAGVMQNPRHLVRRRGQEARLRCSPMKGHSHVYWYRQLPEEGLKFMVYLQKENIIDESGMPKERFSAEFPKEGPSILRIQQVVRGDSAAYFCASSPPEETQYFGPGTRLLVL.

This clonotype has a count of ten or more. V gene TRBV20-1 combines with J gene TRBJ1-5; 9 bases map to TRBD1. The CDR3 covers 16 residues. CDR1 is DFQATT and CDR2 is SNEGSKA in the germline V gene (reference sequence). Trimming at V came to 2 bases and at J to 7 bases, leaving 12 bases not matched to a gene. The CDR3 here is CSARSTRWTGDQPQHF. The CDR3, as DNA: TGCAGTGCTAGATCAACCCGATGGACAGGGGACCAGCCCCAGCATTTT.

This clonotype was counted between two and nine times. V usage is TRBV4-3 and J usage is TRBJ1-1; 8 nucleotides align to TRBD1. CDR3 length: 16 amino acids. CDR1 is LGHNA and CDR2 is YSLEER in the germline V gene. Trimming at V came to 1 base and at J to 4 bases, leaving 8 bases not matched to a gene. The chain's CDR3 is CASSQGPSGGFTEAFF. DNA of the CDR3: TGCGCCAGCAGCCAAGGTCCCTCAGGGGGCTTCACTGAAGCTTTCTTT.

Many counts were recorded for this clonotype. The chain carries TRBV12-3 or TRBV12-4 and TRBJ1-1, with D hard to call. CDR3 length equals 13 residues. Trimming removed 7 bases at V and 0 bases at J, with 9 bases between. CDR3 region: CASTGQLNTEAFF. The CDR3, as DNA: TGTGCCAGCACCGGGCAGCTGAACACTGAAGCTTTCTTT.

This clonotype turned up a few times. The J gene is TRBJ2-1, the V gene TRBV9; possible D gene TRBD1, 6 bases. V lost 0 bases to trimming and J lost 2 bases, with 9 bases between them. CDR1 and CDR2 from the germline V gene are SGDLS and YYNGEE. The CDR3 consists of 15 residues. This CDR3 is CASSVGGLTYNEQFF. CDR3 nucleotides: TGTGCCAGCAGCGTAGGGGGGCTCACCTACAATGAGCAGTTCTTC.

This clonotype was seen many times. The rearrangement uses TRBV12-3 or TRBV12-4 and TRBJ2-3; 8 bases match TRBD2. V was clipped by 5 bases and J by 3 bases; unmatched bases: 16. The length of the CDR3 is 18 residues. The CDR3 loop is CASSPRIRLAGRTDTQYF. The CDR3 DNA sequence: TGTGCCAGCAGTCCCCGGATTAGGTTAGCGGGGCGTACAGATACGCAGTATTTT.

This clonotype was counted many times. CDR3 nucleotides: TGCAGCGTTGAAAAACAGGGGGAGACCCAGTACTTC. Translated, it gives CSVEKQGETQYF. This chain connects TRBV29-1 to TRBJ2-5; 7 positions agree with TRBD1. The V gene end was trimmed by 2 bases and the J gene end by 5 bases; junction bases not matched to a gene: 2. The CDR3 runs to 12 residues. In germline, CDR1 is SQVTM, CDR2 ANQGSEA.

This clonotype was seen a few times. The chain uses TRBV7-2 and TRBJ1-2; a possible D gene is TRBD1 (5 bases). CDR3 length equals 16 residues. Trimming removed 1 base at V and 4 bases at J, with 16 bases between. CDR1 SGHTA and CDR2 FQGNSA come from the germline V gene. The DNA for the CDR3 is TGTGCCAGCAGCTTAGGAGGGGACGGACCACTCTATGGCTACACCTTC. Its translation is CASSLGGDGPLYGYTF.

The V gene is TRBV5-1, the J gene TRBJ2-1; D is possibly TRBD1 (6 bases). Germline V gene data show CDR1 as SGHRS and CDR2 as YFSETQ. V lost 0 bases, J lost 8 bases, and 15 bases lay in between. CDR3 length equals 15 residues. The CDR3 region is CASSLAWGTKDEQFF. The CDR3 region has the DNA TGCGCCAGCAGCTTGGCCTGGGGGACAAAGGATGAGCAGTTCTTC.

The genes are TRBV29-1 and TRBJ1-1; TRBD1 matches 7 bases. Trimming cost V 8 bases and J 0 bases; bases outside gene matches: 6. There are 13 residues in the CDR3. Germline V gene sequence: CDR1 SQVTM, CDR2 ANQGSEA. This chain's CDR3 is CSTRGLMNTEAFF. CDR3 sequence (DNA): TGCAGCACAAGGGGGCTTATGAACACTGAAGCTTTCTTT.

The rearrangement joins TRBV5-1 to TRBJ1-2, with D maybe TRBD1 (5 bases). The CDR3 is 14 residues long. Germline V gene sequence: CDR1 SGHRS, CDR2 YFSETQ. Trimming took off 7 bases at V and 4 bases at J, with 17 bases between the two ends. CDR3 DNA: TGCGCCAGCGCTGGGGGGATGAGTACCTATGGCTACACCTTC. As protein: CASAGGMSTYGYTF.

This clonotype was counted ten times or more. The gene calls are TRBV20-1 and TRBJ2-2, with 8 positions matching TRBD1. The germline CDR1 and CDR2 sequences are DFQATT and SNEGSKA (reference sequence). Trimming took 3 bases from V and 3 from J; bases not matched to a gene: 3. This CDR3 is built from 14 residues. CDR3 amino acids: CSASKTGDTGELFF. The CDR3 nucleotides are TGCAGTGCTAGTAAGACAGGGGACACCGGGGAGCTGTTTTTT.

The CDR3 loop reads CASSDHTSGPSEQYV. The CDR3 nucleotides are TGTGCCAGCAGTGACCATACTAGCGGGCCTTCCGAGCAGTACGTC. The V and J genes are TRBV6-1 and TRBJ2-7; 9 positions agree with TRBD2. The CDR3 runs to 15 residues. Germline V gene sequence: CDR1 MNHNS, CDR2 SASEGT. V lost 3 bases and J lost 6; bases outside the gene matches: 9.

Ten or more counts support this clonotype. DNA of the CDR3: TGCAGCGTTGAACTAGCGGGGGTTTACAATGAGCAGTTCTTC. It yields the protein CSVELAGVYNEQFF. The genes are TRBV29-1 and TRBJ2-1; TRBD2 aligns across 10 bases. CDR3 size: 14 residues. J gave up 4 bases and V 2 bases, and 2 bases lay outside the gene matches. The germline CDR1 and CDR2 sequences are SQVTM and ANQGSEA.

This clonotype was detected ten times or more. The chain links TRBV29-1 to TRBJ2-5; no clear D gene. The CDR3 is 11 residues long. Deletions cut 3 bases from V and 2 bases from J, with 4 bases between. Germline loops: CDR1 SQVTM, CDR2 ANQGSEA. CDR3 in amino acids: CSVDLQETQYF. As DNA, the CDR3 is TGCAGCGTTGACCTACAAGAGACCCAGTACTTC.

This clonotype has at least ten counts. The J gene is TRBJ2-7, the V gene TRBV5-6, with D perhaps matching TRBD1 (5 bases). This CDR3 is built from 14 residues. Germline V gene data show CDR1 as SGHDT and CDR2 as YYEEEE. V was shortened by 0 bases and J by 0 bases, with 7 bases between the two germline ends. CDR3 bases: TGTGCCAGCAGCTTGGGACAGATCTCCTACGAGCAGTACTTC. It encodes CASSLGQISYEQYF.

This clonotype was observed at least ten times. The chain recombines TRBV6-1 with TRBJ1-6; 9 bases line up with TRBD1. V was pared by 5 bases and J by 7 bases, with 9 bases of the junction left unmatched. The CDR3 has 16 amino acids. In germline, CDR1 is MNHNS, CDR2 SASEGT. CDR3 nucleotide sequence: TGTGCCAGCAGTATGGACAGGGGCGACGGGAATTCACCCCTCCACTTT. Translating it yields CASSMDRGDGNSPLHF.

This clonotype was detected many times. The chain recombines TRBV20-1 with TRBJ2-1; TRBD2 matches at 11 bases. CDR3 length equals 16 residues. J was trimmed by 3 bases and V by 6 bases; bases with no gene match: 10. From germline, CDR1 is DFQATT and CDR2 SNEGSKA (reference sequence). This CDR3 reads CSATPPTSGDYNEQFF. CDR3 DNA: TGCAGTGCAACCCCCCCGACTAGCGGGGACTACAATGAGCAGTTCTTC.

The V gene is TRBV7-9, the J gene TRBJ2-2; D remains ambiguous. The germline V gene encodes CDR1 SEHNR and CDR2 FQNEAQ (reference sequence). V shed 2 bases and J shed 5 bases, with 18 bases lying between them. The CDR3 loop spans 17 amino acids. The CDR3 protein is CASSLLGLGSQTGELFF. The CDR3 nucleotides are TGTGCCAGCAGCTTATTAGGGCTCGGCAGCCAGACCGGGGAGCTGTTTTTT.

The genes are TRBV4-1 and TRBJ1-1; 7 nucleotides align to TRBD1. The CDR3 spans 15 residues. After removal of 3 bases from V and 5 bases from J, the junction contained 9 bases not matched to a gene. Germline CDR1 is MGHRA and CDR2 is YSYEKL. Here the CDR3 reads CASSHQTGWGTEAFF. Here the CDR3 DNA reads TGCGCCAGCAGCCACCAGACAGGGTGGGGAACTGAAGCTTTCTTT.

This clonotype was detected many times. The chain combines TRBV6-5 with TRBJ2-2; D ambiguous. Germline CDR1 is MNHEY and CDR2 is SVGAGI. The ends were cut back, 4 bases at V and 3 bases at J, with 9 bases in the middle. The CDR3 loop spans 14 amino acids. In nucleotides, the CDR3 is TGTGCCAGCAGTTCCGGGTGGGACACCGGGGAGCTGTTTTTT. Its translation: CASSSGWDTGELFF.

This clonotype was seen at least ten times. The chain carries TRBV5-1 and TRBJ1-5; D is possibly TRBD1 (5 bases). Germline CDR1 SGHRS, CDR2 YFSETQ. CDR3 length equals 16 residues. The V and J ends lost 5 bases and 4 bases respectively, with 19 bases between them. CDR3 nucleotides: TGCGCCAGCAGAAGGGACGGACTAAACCCTAATCAGCCCCAGCATTTT. It codes for CASRRDGLNPNQPQHF.

This clonotype showed up just a few times. The J gene is TRBJ1-4, the V gene TRBV5-6; D call uncertain. Germline loops: CDR1 SGHDT, CDR2 YYEEEE. This CDR3 is built from 13 residues. V gave up 5 bases and J gave up 5 bases, with 10 bases separating them. CDR3 coding DNA: TGTGCCAGCAGGCGGGCCCTAAATGAAAAACTGTTTTTT. It specifies CASRRALNEKLFF.

V is TRBV14 and J is TRBJ1-6; D remains ambiguous. Deletions cut 5 bases from V and 10 bases from J, with 12 bases between. This CDR3 comprises 13 residues. Germline V gene lookup returns CDR1 SGHDN and CDR2 FVKESK. CDR3 amino acids: CASSTQGLSPLHF. The CDR3 DNA follows: TGTGCCAGCAGCACGCAAGGGCTGTCACCCCTCCACTTT. The whole variable domain, remainder taken from reference TRBV14 and TRBJ1-6, is EAGVTQFPSHSVIEKGQTVTLRCDPISGHDNLYWYRRVMGKEIKFLLHFVKESKQDESGMPNNRFLAERTGGTYSTLKVQPAELEDSGVYFCASSTQGLSPLHFGNGTRLTVT.